These T cell receptor beta chains were read from a single sample in a study of low-dose radiotherapy and immunotherapy resistance in tumors. TCRdb redid the calling of the reads with MiXCR, one entry per CDR3 protein. The sample shows tens of thousands of distinct CDR3 sequences, 9.4% of them seen only once. Sample: PBMCs, taken before treatment. These receptors were obtained from a male donor with prostate cancer. Both conserved end residues are part of each CDR3. Fields, in order: D gene, CDR3 length, clone size, J gene, V gene, CDR3 protein, CDR3 DNA. A D gene is named only where the DNA matches it firmly. Only part of the rows carry a size: once, few, many, or a class if the clone is expanded.

>TRBD1|15|many|TRBJ1-1|TRBV12-3/TRBV12-4
CASSFFGTGNTEAFF
TGTGCCAGCAGTTTCTTTGGGACAGGAAACACTGAAGCTTTCTTT
>-|13|few|TRBJ2-6|TRBV19
CASISPGANVLTF
TGTGCCAGTATCAGTCCTGGGGCCAACGTCCTGACTTTC
>TRBD1|14|many|TRBJ2-7|TRBV20-1
CSASKGQATYEQYF
TGCAGTGCTAGTAAGGGACAGGCCACCTACGAGCAGTACTTC
>-|14|many|TRBJ2-1|TRBV12-3/TRBV12-4
CATEDRNSYNEQFF
TGTGCCACCGAGGACAGAAACTCCTACAATGAGCAGTTCTTC
>-|16|many|TRBJ2-1|TRBV9
CASSPRRGGSYNEQFF
TGTGCCAGCAGCCCGAGAAGGGGGGGTTCCTACAATGAGCAGTTCTTC
>-|15|many|TRBJ2-7|TRBV7-2
CASSFRAGAPYEQYF
TGTGCCAGCAGCTTCAGGGCAGGGGCCCCCTACGAGCAGTACTTC
>TRBD1|15|-|TRBJ2-1|TRBV5-1
CASSWAGTVYNEQFF
TGCGCCAGCAGCTGGGCCGGGACAGTTTACAATGAGCAGTTCTTC
>-|15|many|TRBJ2-5|TRBV7-2
CASSLGRGGTETQYF
TGTGCCAGCAGCTTAGGAAGGGGCGGGACGGAGACCCAGTACTTC
>-|14|many|TRBJ2-3|TRBV28
CASSPVGNTDTQYF
TGTGCCAGCAGTCCTGTGGGCAACACAGATACGCAGTATTTT
>-|10|many|TRBJ2-5|TRBV20-1
CSAPGETQYF
TGCAGTGCCCCGGGGGAGACCCAGTACTTC
>-|15|many|TRBJ2-2|TRBV30
CAWSVGGFSTGELFF
TGTGCCTGGAGTGTTGGGGGTTTCTCGACCGGGGAGCTGTTTTTT
>TRBD2|18|many|TRBJ2-6|TRBV7-3
CASSLIPPREAGANVLTF
TGTGCCAGCAGCTTAATCCCTCCCCGGGAGGCTGGGGCCAACGTCCTGACTTTC
>-|14|many|TRBJ1-5|TRBV20-1
CSAESGDSNQPQHF
TGCAGTGCGGAATCGGGGGACAGCAATCAGCCCCAGCATTTT
>TRBD2|15|many|TRBJ2-3|TRBV12-3/TRBV12-4
CASSLQLAGTDTQYF
TGTGCCAGCAGTTTACAACTAGCGGGCACAGATACGCAGTATTTT
>-|13|many|TRBJ2-4|TRBV14
CASSQEGPNIQYF
TGTGCCAGCAGCCAAGAGGGCCCCAACATTCAGTACTTC
>TRBD2|18|many|TRBJ2-1|TRBV7-2
CASSVLSLRREIVNEQFF
TGTGCCAGCAGTGTGCTGTCCCTGCGGCGGGAGATTGTCAATGAGCAGTTCTTC
>-|13|many|TRBJ1-5|TRBV29-1
CSVSPNQNQPQHF
TGCAGCGTCAGCCCGAATCAAAATCAGCCCCAGCATTTT
>-|11|many|TRBJ2-7|TRBV29-1
CSVSPGSGQYF
TGCAGCGTTAGTCCGGGAAGCGGGCAGTACTTC
>-|15|many|TRBJ1-4|TRBV4-1
CASSQERGFNEKLFF
TGCGCCAGCAGCCAAGAACGGGGGTTTAATGAAAAACTGTTTTTT
>TRBD2|15|many|TRBJ2-5|TRBV7-2
CASSAAGTSGETQYF
TGTGCCAGCAGCGCGGCCGGGACTAGCGGAGAGACCCAGTACTTC
>TRBD2|18|many|TRBJ2-1|TRBV6-2/TRBV6-3
CASSRLTSGRASYNEQFF
TGTGCCAGCAGTCGTCTGACTAGCGGGAGGGCATCCTACAATGAGCAGTTCTTC
>TRBD1|15|many|TRBJ2-7|TRBV4-3
CASSQDRQGAYEQYF
TGCGCCAGCAGCCAAGATCGACAGGGGGCCTACGAGCAGTACTTC
>TRBD1|15|many|TRBJ2-7|TRBV5-1
CASSLGAGQALEQYF
TGCGCCAGCAGCTTGGGGGCGGGACAGGCACTGGAGCAGTACTTC
>TRBD2|17|many|TRBJ2-5|TRBV6-2/TRBV6-3
CASSRPTSGRLQETQYF
TGTGCCAGCAGTCGTCCGACTAGCGGGAGGCTCCAAGAGACCCAGTACTTC
>-|13|many|TRBJ2-2|TRBV28
CASTNANTGELFF
TGTGCCAGCACCAACGCGAACACCGGGGAGCTGTTTTTT
>-|14|many|TRBJ1-6|TRBV5-6
CASSLQGVVSPLHF
TGTGCCAGCAGCTTGCAGGGAGTTGTTTCACCCCTCCACTTT
>-|13|-|TRBJ2-7|TRBV7-9
CASSPRARDEQYF
TGTGCCAGCAGCCCTAGGGCGCGCGACGAGCAGTACTTC
>-|13|few|TRBJ2-2|TRBV6-2/TRBV6-3
CASSFRESGELFF
TGTGCCAGCAGTTTCAGAGAAAGCGGGGAGCTGTTTTTT
>TRBD2|17|many|TRBJ2-3|TRBV6-2/TRBV6-3
CASSRGLGLPSTDTQYF
TGTGCCAGCAGTCGGGGCTTGGGACTACCGAGCACAGATACGCAGTATTTT
>-|14|many|TRBJ2-7|TRBV20-1
CSARVTATTYEQYF
TGCAGTGCTAGAGTGACAGCCACCACCTACGAGCAGTACTTC
>-|13|many|TRBJ2-3|TRBV27
CASTAVSTDTQYF
TGTGCCAGCACGGCGGTTAGCACAGATACGCAGTATTTT
>TRBD1|16|many|TRBJ2-2|TRBV28
CASRSSGTGGTGELFF
TGTGCCAGCAGGAGCTCAGGGACAGGGGGCACCGGGGAGCTGTTTTTT
>TRBD2|15|few|TRBJ2-1|TRBV28
CASSISGRDYNEQFF
TGTGCCAGCAGCATTAGCGGGAGAGACTACAATGAGCAGTTCTTC
>TRBD2|16|-|TRBJ2-5|TRBV18
CASSPGLAGRQETQYF
TGTGCCAGCTCACCGGGACTAGCGGGCAGGCAAGAGACCCAGTACTTC
>-|15|-|TRBJ2-2|TRBV5-1
CASSPVGEYTGELFF
TGCGCCAGCAGCCCCGTGGGGGAATACACCGGGGAGCTGTTTTTT
>TRBD2|17|many|TRBJ2-1|TRBV7-2
CASSLDPRLAGTNEQFF
TGTGCCAGCAGCTTAGACCCAAGACTAGCGGGAACGAATGAGCAGTTCTTC
>-|13|many|TRBJ2-1|TRBV11-3
CASSSGATNEQFF
TGTGCCAGCAGCTCGGGGGCAACTAATGAGCAGTTCTTC
>TRBD1|15|many|TRBJ2-7|TRBV12-3/TRBV12-4
CASSNDGQGAYEQYF
TGTGCCAGCAGTAACGACGGACAGGGGGCATACGAGCAGTACTTC
>TRBD1|15|many|TRBJ1-5|TRBV4-1
CASSRDSRGNQPQHF
TGCGCCAGCAGCCGAGATAGCAGGGGGAACCAGCCCCAGCATTTT
>TRBD2|16|many|TRBJ2-3|TRBV12-3/TRBV12-4
CASKLGSGASTDTQYF
TGTGCCAGCAAACTAGGTAGCGGGGCCAGCACAGATACGCAGTATTTT
>-|16|-|TRBJ1-5|TRBV6-6
CASSPSPAASNQPQHF
TGTGCCAGCAGCCCCTCCCCCGCGGCTAGCAATCAGCCCCAGCATTTT